The 14 T cell receptor beta chains reported below all come from one sample, sequenced in a study of T cells in Graves' hyperthyroidism and ophthalmopathy. TCR beta CDR3 regions were amplified from RNA transcripts. With the HTBI primer set, the TCR CDR3 went through a first round of RT-PCR. TCRdb re-analysed the multiplex PCR reads in MiXCR, keeping a single row per CDR3 protein. The sample lists roughly 380,000 distinct CDR3 sequences, more than 11% seen once, with about 10% in the top ten. Sequencing was performed on blood. These receptors all come from an older woman with Graves' hyperthyroidism.

CDR3 DNA sequence: TGCGCCAGCAGCTCCCTAGCGGGAGGGCCGAGTGAGCAGTTCTTC. It translates to CASSSLAGGPSEQFF. The chain combines TRBV5-1 with TRBJ2-1, with TRBD2 identical over 12 bases. The CDR3 is 15 residues long. With 3 bases clipped from V and 9 bases from J, the junction kept 7 bases outside the gene matches. Germline assignment: CDR1 SGHRS and CDR2 YFSETQ.

This clonotype was seen a few times. The rearrangement uses TRBV5-8 and TRBJ2-7; 7 bases are a match to TRBD1. Looked up from germline, CDR1 is SGHTS and CDR2 is YDEGEE. The V and J ends lost 4 bases and 3 bases, in that order; junction bases with no gene match: 16. The CDR3 extends over 17 amino acids. CDR3 region: CASSKRQGQHEGYEQYF. CDR3 DNA: TGTGCCAGCAGCAAGCGACAGGGTCAACACGAGGGCTACGAGCAGTACTTC.

This clonotype was seen repeatedly, ten times or more. V gene TRBV12-3 or TRBV12-4 combines with J gene TRBJ2-2; D gene unclear. Between the trimmed V and J ends, which lost 2 bases and 3 bases, there was a span of 4 bases. This CDR3 contains 13 residues. The CDR3 nucleotides are TGTGCCAGCAGTTTATGGGACACCGGGGAGCTGTTTTTT. Protein: CASSLWDTGELFF.

This clonotype is a singleton in its sample. V and J are TRBV2 and TRBJ2-3, with a weak D call TRBD2 (6 bases). CDR1 and CDR2 from the germline V gene are SNHLY and FYNNEI. This CDR3 comprises 14 residues. Trimming left V 6 bases short and J 6 bases short, with 16 bases between. In DNA, the CDR3 is TGTGCCAGCAGCGGGGGACGGATGGCTGATACGCAGTATTTT. Protein: CASSGGRMADTQYF.

This clonotype was seen at least ten times. The chain joins TRBV6-1 to TRBJ2-3, with 8 positions matching TRBD2. V lost 5 bases, J lost 4 bases, and 8 bases stayed unmatched. CDR3 length equals 15 residues. Germline V gene lookup returns CDR1 MNHNS and CDR2 SASEGT. CDR3 nucleotides: TGTGCCAGCAGTTTAAGCGGGAGCTATTCAGATACGCAGTATTTT. Translating gives CASSLSGSYSDTQYF.

There are many counts of this clonotype. The chain employs TRBV13 and TRBJ2-7; tentatively, D is TRBD1 (7 bases). The CDR3 runs 15 residues. V was clipped by 5 bases and J by 7 bases, with 21 bases between them. Germline assignment: CDR1 PRHDT and CDR2 FYEKMQ (reference sequence). The CDR3 coding sequence is TGTGCCAGCAGCCCACGGCAGGGGGGAAGGGCAGAGCAGTACTTC. Its translation is CASSPRQGGRAEQYF.

The chain is built from TRBV5-1 and TRBJ2-2; 8 nucleotides align to TRBD2. CDR1 SGHRS and CDR2 YFSETQ come from the germline V gene. The CDR3 extends over 15 amino acids. Trimming cost V 7 bases and J 4 bases; bases outside gene matches: 9. The CDR3, as DNA: TGCGCCAGCGCTGCGGGGGGCTGGGGCACCGGGGAGCTGTTTTTT. Translating gives CASAAGGWGTGELFF.

This rearrangement joins TRBV25-1 to TRBJ1-5; weak D call: TRBD1 (6 bases). The CDR3 extends over 13 amino acids. Trimming pared 6 bases from V and 3 bases from J, leaving 9 bases between. Germline values: CDR1 MGHDK, CDR2 SYGVNS. The CDR3 coding sequence is TGTGCCAGCAGAGGGGGGAACAATCAGCCCCAGCATTTT. It codes for CASRGGNNQPQHF. Full variable domain (remainder filled in from reference TRBV25-1 and TRBJ1-5): EADIYQTPRYLVIGTGKKITLECSQTMGHDKMYWYQQDPGMELHLIHYSYGVNSTEKGDLSSESTVSRIRTEHFPLTLESARPSHTSQYLCASRGGNNQPQHFGDGTRLSIL.

This clonotype was seen at least ten times. The chain couples TRBV12-3 or TRBV12-4 to TRBJ1-1; unclear D gene. The CDR3 spans 12 residues. V lost 6 bases, J lost 7 bases, and 12 bases lay in between. CDR3 nucleotides: TGTGCCAGCAGCTCCGGACGCGATGAAGCTTTCTTT. It encodes CASSSGRDEAFF.

This clonotype was counted ten times or more. The V call is TRBV11-2, the J call TRBJ2-5; 9 bases match TRBD2. This CDR3 spans 14 amino acids. The V segment lost 4 bases and the J segment 6 bases; nucleotides outside the gene matches: 6. Germline CDR1 SGHAT, CDR2 FQNNGV. The CDR3 protein is CASSYSGSLKTQYF. CDR3 in DNA: TGTGCCAGCAGCTATAGCGGGAGTTTAAAGACCCAGTACTTC.

This clonotype was detected many times. The rearrangement links TRBV2 to TRBJ1-1, with 11 bases aligning to TRBD1. Germline values: CDR1 SNHLY, CDR2 FYNNEI. J gave up 9 bases and V 3 bases, and 3 bases lay outside the gene matches. The CDR3 totals 13 residues. The CDR3 DNA follows: TGTGCCAGCAGTGACCCGGACAGGGGGCAAGCTTTCTTT. Protein product: CASSDPDRGQAFF.

This clonotype was observed a handful of times. The chain uses TRBV19 and TRBJ2-5, with D possibly being TRBD1 or TRBD2 (6 bases each). There are 15 residues in the CDR3. Trimming stripped 7 bases from V and 5 bases from J, with 20 bases between. Germline V gene sequence: CDR1 LNHDA, CDR2 SQIVND (reference sequence). Here the CDR3 reads CASTQTGRSSETQYF. As DNA, the CDR3 is TGTGCCAGTACCCAAACAGGGAGGTCTTCGGAGACCCAGTACTTC. The full variable domain, rest sourced from reference TRBV19 and TRBJ2-5, is DGGITQSPKYLFRKEGQNVTLSCEQNLNHDAMYWYRQDPGQGLRLIYYSQIVNDFQKGDIAEGYSVSREKKESFPLTVTSAQKNPTAFYLCASTQTGRSSETQYFGPGTRLLVL.

The chain uses TRBV27 and TRBJ2-5; D is ambiguous. Trimming cost V 5 bases and J 9 bases, with 22 bases left between them. This CDR3 comprises 15 residues. In germline, CDR1 is MNHEY, CDR2 SMNVEV (reference sequence). The CDR3 region has the DNA TGTGCCAGCAGTCTTTTTGGTACAGATGAAAAGGCCCAGTACTTC. This translates into CASSLFGTDEKAQYF.

This CDR3 reads CSASGTGFYEQYF. In nucleotides, the CDR3 is TGCAGTGCTAGTGGGACAGGGTTCTACGAGCAGTACTTC. The rearrangement joins TRBV20-1 to TRBJ2-7; 9 bases fit TRBD1. The CDR3 covers 13 residues. The junction had 3 bases not matched to a gene; V was cut back by 3 bases and J by 3 bases. Germline V lookup: CDR1 DFQATT, CDR2 SNEGSKA (reference sequence).